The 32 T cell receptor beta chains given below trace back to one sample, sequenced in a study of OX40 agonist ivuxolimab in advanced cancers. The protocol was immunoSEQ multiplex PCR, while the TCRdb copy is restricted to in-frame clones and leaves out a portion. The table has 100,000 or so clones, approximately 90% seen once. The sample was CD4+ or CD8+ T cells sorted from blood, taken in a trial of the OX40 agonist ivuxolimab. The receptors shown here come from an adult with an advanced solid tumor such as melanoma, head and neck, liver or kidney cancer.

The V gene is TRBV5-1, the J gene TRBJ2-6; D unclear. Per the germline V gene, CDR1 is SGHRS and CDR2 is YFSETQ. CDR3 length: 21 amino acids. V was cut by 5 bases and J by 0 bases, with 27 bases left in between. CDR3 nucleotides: TGCGCCAGCAGTCTCCGAGGCCCCGTCGAGCCTAGTAGCTCTGGGGCCAACGTCCTGACTTTC. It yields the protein CASSLRGPVEPSSSGANVLTF.

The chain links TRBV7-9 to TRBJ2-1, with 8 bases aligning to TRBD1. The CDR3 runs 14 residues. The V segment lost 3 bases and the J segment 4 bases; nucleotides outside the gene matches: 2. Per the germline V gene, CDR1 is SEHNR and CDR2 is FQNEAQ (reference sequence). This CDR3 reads CASSLTGVYNEQFF. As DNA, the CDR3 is TGTGCCAGCAGCTTGACAGGGGTATACAATGAGCAGTTCTTC.

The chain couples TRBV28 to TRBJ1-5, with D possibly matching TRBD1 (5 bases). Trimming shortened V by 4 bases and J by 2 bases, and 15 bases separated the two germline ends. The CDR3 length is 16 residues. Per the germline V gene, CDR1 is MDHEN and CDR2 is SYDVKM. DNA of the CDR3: TGTGCCAGCAGTTACCCCAGGGATAGGGGCAATCAGCCCCAGCATTTT. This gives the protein CASSYPRDRGNQPQHF. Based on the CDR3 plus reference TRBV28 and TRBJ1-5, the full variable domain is DVKVTQSSRYLVKRTGEKVFLECVQDMDHENMFWYRQDPGLGLRLIYFSYDVKMKEKGDIPEGYSVSREKKERFSLILESASTNQTSMYLCASSYPRDRGNQPQHFGDGTRLSIL.

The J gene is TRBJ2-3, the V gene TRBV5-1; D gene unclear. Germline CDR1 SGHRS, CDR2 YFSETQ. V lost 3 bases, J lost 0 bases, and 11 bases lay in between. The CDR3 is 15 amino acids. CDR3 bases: TGCGCCAGCAGCTCGGGCGAGGTGAGCACAGATACGCAGTATTTT. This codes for CASSSGEVSTDTQYF.

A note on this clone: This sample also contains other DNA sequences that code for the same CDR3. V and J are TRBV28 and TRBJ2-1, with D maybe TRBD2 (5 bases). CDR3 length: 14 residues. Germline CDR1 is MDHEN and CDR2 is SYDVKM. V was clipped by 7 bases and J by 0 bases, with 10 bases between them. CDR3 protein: CASKGGGSYNEQFF. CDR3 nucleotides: TGTGCCAGCAAGGGCGGAGGCTCCTACAATGAGCAGTTCTTC.

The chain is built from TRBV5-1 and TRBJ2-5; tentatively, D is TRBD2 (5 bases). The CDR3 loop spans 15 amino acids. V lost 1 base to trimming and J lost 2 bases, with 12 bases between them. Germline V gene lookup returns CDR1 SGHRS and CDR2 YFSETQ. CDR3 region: CASSLSATGQETQYF. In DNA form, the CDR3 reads TGCGCCAGCAGCTTGTCCGCAACGGGACAAGAGACCCAGTACTTC.

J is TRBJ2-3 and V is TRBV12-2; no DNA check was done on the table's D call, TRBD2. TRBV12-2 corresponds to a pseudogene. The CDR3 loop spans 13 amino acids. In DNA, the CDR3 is TGTGCAAGTCGCATACGGTTCACAGATACGCAGTATTTT. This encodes CASRIRFTDTQYF.

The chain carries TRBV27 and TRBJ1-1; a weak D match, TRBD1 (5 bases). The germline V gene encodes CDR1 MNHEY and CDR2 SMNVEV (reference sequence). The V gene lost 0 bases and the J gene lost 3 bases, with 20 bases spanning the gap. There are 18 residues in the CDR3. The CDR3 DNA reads TGTGCCAGCAGTTTATCCGCACCCCATCGGGGCGGATACACTGAAGCTTTCTTT. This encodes CASSLSAPHRGGYTEAFF.

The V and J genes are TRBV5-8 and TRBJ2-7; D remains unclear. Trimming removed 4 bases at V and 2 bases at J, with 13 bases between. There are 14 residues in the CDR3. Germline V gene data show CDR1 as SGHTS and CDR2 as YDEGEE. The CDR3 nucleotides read TGTGCCAGCAGCGTGACGAACTACGCCTACGAGCAGTACTTC. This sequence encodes CASSVTNYAYEQYF. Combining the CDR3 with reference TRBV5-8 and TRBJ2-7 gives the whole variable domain EAGVTQSPTHLIKTRGQQATLRCSPISGHTSVYWYQQALGLGLQFLLWYDEGEERNRGNFPPRFSGRQFPNYSSELNVNALELEDSALYLCASSVTNYAYEQYFGPGTRLTVT.

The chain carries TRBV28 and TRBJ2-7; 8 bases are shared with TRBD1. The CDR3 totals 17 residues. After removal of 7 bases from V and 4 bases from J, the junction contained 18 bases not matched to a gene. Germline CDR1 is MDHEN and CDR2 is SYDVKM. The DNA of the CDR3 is TGTGCCAGCAACACATCCCCCTCGACAGGGGTAGGATACGAGCAGTACTTC. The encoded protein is CASNTSPSTGVGYEQYF. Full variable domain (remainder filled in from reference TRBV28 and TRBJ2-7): DVKVTQSSRYLVKRTGEKVFLECVQDMDHENMFWYRQDPGLGLRLIYFSYDVKMKEKGDIPEGYSVSREKKERFSLILESASTNQTSMYLCASNTSPSTGVGYEQYFGPGTRLTVT.

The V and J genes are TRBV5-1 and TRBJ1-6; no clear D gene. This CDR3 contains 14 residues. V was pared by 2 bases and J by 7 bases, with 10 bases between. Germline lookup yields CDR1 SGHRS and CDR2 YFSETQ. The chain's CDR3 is CASSFEGGNSPLHF. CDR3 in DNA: TGCGCCAGCAGCTTCGAGGGAGGGAATTCACCCCTCCACTTT.

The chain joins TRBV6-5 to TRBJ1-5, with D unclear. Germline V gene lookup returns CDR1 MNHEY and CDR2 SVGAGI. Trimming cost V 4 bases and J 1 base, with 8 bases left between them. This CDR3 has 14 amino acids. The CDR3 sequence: CASSSTVSNQPQHF. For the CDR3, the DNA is TGTGCCAGCAGTTCCACTGTGAGCAATCAGCCCCAGCATTTT.

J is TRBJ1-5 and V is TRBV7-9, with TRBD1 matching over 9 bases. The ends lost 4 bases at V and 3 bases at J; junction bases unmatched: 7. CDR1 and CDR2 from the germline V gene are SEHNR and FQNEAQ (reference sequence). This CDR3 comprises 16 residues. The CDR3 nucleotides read TGTGCCAGCAGCTGGGGTACAGGGGGCCCCAATCAGCCCCAGCATTTT. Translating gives CASSWGTGGPNQPQHF.

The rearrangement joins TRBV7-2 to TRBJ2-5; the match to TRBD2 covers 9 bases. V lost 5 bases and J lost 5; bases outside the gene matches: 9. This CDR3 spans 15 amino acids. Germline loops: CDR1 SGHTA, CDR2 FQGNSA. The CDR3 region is CASSMTSGLMETQYF. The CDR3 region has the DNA TGTGCCAGCAGCATGACTAGCGGACTGATGGAGACCCAGTACTTC.

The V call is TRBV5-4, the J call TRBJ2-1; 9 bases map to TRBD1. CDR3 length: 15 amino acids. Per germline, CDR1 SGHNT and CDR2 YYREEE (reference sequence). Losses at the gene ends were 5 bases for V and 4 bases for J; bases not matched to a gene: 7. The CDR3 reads CASRDDRGAYNEQFF. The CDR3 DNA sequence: TGTGCCAGCAGAGACGACAGGGGGGCGTACAATGAGCAGTTCTTC.

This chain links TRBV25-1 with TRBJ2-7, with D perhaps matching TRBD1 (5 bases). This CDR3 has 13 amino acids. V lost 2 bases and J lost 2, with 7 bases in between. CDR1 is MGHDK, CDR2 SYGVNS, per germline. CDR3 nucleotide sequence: TGTGCCAGCAGTGAAGGGGCCACCTACGAGCAGTACTTC. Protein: CASSEGATYEQYF.

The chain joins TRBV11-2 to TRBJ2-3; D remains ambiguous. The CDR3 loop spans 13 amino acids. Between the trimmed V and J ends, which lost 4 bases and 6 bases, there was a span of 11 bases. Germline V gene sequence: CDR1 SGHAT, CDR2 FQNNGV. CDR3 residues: CASSSMVADTQYF. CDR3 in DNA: TGTGCCAGCAGCTCAATGGTGGCTGATACGCAGTATTTT.

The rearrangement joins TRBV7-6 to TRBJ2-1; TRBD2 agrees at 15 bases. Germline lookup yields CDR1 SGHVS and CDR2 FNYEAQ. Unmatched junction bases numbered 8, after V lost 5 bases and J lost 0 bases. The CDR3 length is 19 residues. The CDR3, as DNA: TGTGCCAGCAGCCTTCAGGGACTAGCGGGAGGTAGCTCCTACAATGAGCAGTTCTTC. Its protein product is CASSLQGLAGGSSYNEQFF.

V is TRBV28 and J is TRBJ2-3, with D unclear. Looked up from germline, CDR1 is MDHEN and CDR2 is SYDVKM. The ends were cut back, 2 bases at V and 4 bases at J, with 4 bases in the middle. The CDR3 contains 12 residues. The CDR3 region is CASSLLADTQYF. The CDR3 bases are TGTGCCAGCAGTTTACTAGCAGATACGCAGTATTTT.

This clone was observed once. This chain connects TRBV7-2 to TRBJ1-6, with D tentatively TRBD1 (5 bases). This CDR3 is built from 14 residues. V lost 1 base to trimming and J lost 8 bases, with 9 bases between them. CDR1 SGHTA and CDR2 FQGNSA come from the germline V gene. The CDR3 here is CASSLVRGHSPLHF. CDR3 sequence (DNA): TGTGCCAGCAGCTTAGTTCGGGGCCATTCACCCCTCCACTTT.

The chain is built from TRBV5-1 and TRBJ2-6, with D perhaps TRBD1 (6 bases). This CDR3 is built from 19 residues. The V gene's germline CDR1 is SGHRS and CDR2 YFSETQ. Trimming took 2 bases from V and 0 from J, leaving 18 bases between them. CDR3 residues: CASSLQTGFGSSGANVLTF. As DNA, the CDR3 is TGCGCCAGCAGCTTACAAACAGGGTTTGGGAGCTCTGGGGCCAACGTCCTGACTTTC.

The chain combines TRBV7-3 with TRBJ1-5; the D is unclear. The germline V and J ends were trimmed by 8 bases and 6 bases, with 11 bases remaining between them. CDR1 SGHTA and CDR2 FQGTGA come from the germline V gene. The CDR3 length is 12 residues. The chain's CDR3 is CASSGLGQPQHF. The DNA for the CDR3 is TGTGCCAGCTCAGGTCTTGGTCAGCCCCAGCATTTT.

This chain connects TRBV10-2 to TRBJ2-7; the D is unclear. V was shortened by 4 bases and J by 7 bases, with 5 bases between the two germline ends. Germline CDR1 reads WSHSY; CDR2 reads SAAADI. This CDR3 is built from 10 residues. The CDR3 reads CASSGLEQYF. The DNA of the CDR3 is TGCGCCAGCAGTGGGTTGGAGCAGTACTTC.

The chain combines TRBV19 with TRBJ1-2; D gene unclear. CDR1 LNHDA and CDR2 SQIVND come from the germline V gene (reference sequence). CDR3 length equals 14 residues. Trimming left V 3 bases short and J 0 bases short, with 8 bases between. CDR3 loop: CASSINPANYGYTF. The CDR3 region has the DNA TGTGCCAGTAGTATCAACCCAGCTAACTATGGCTACACCTTC.

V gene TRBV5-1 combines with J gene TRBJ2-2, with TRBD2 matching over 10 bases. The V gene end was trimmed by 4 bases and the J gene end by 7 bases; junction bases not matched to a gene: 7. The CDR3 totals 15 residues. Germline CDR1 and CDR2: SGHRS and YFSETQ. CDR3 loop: CASSANSGGIGELFF. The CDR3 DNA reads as TGCGCCAGCAGCGCGAATAGCGGGGGGATCGGGGAGCTGTTTTTT.

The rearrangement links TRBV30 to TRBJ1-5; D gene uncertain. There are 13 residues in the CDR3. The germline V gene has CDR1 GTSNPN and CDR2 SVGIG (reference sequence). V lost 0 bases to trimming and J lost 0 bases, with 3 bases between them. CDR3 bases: TGTGCCTGGAGTGTAGATAGCAATCAGCCCCAGCATTTT. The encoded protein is CAWSVDSNQPQHF.

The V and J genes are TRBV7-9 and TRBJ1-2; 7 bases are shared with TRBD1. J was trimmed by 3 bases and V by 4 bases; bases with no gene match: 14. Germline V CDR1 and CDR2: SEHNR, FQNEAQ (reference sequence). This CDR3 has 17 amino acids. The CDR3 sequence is CASSSDRPLRQYYGYTF. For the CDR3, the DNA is TGTGCCAGCAGCTCGGACAGGCCTCTCCGGCAGTACTATGGCTACACCTTC.

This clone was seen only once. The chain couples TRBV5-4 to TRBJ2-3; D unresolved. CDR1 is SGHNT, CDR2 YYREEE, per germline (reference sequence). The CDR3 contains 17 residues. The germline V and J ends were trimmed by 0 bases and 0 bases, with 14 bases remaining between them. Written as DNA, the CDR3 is TGTGCCAGCAGCTTGGCGTTACGTATAACTAGCACAGATACGCAGTATTTT. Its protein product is CASSLALRITSTDTQYF.

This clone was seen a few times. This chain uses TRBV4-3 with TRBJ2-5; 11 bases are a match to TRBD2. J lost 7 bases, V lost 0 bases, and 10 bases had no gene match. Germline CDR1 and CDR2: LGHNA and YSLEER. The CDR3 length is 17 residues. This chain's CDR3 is CASSQEASGGPLGTQYF. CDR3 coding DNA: TGCGCCAGCAGCCAAGAAGCTAGCGGGGGGCCCTTGGGGACCCAGTACTTC.

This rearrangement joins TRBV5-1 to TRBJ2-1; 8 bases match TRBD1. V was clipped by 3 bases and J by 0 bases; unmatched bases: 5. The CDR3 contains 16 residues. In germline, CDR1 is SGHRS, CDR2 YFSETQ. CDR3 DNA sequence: TGCGCCAGCAGCTCAGGACAGGGAAGCTCCTACAATGAGCAGTTCTTC. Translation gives CASSSGQGSSYNEQFF.

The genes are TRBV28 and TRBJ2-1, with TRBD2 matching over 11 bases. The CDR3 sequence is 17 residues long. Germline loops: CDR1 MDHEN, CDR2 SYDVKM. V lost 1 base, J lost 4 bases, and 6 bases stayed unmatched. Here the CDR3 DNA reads TGTGCCAGCAGTTTATCTACGGGACTAGCGGATTACAATGAGCAGTTCTTC. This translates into CASSLSTGLADYNEQFF.

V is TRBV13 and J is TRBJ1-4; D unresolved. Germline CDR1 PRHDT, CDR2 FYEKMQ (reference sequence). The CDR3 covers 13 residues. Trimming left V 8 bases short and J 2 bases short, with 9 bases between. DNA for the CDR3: TGTGCCAGCGGGGTTCTCACTAATGAAAAACTGTTTTTT. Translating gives CASGVLTNEKLFF.